This is a list of T cell receptor beta chains from one sample in a study of cytomegalovirus exposure and HLA in healthy donors. Assay used: immunoSEQ multiplex PCR; TCRdb lists only in-frame clones, some missing. The sample lists about 140,000 clones; 73% were seen once. Specimen: PBMCs. The receptor source for this set is a human donor in good health. Both conserved end residues are part of each CDR3.

j_call: TRBJ1-2; v_call: TRBV11-3; cdr3_aa: CASSTREAYGYTF
j_call: TRBJ2-1; v_call: TRBV19; cdr3_aa: CASSTPGGAGEQFF
j_call: TRBJ2-5; v_call: TRBV7-9; cdr3_aa: CASSSASGVETQYF
j_call: TRBJ2-3; v_call: TRBV6-1; cdr3_aa: CASQTGEADTQYF
j_call: TRBJ1-2; v_call: TRBV7-9; cdr3_aa: CASSLAVRGYGYTF
j_call: TRBJ2-5; v_call: TRBV19; cdr3_aa: CATGLAGVQETQYF
j_call: TRBJ2-1; v_call: TRBV7-8; cdr3_aa: CASSSPDRKLYNEQFF
j_call: TRBJ1-2; v_call: TRBV2; cdr3_aa: CAIQRGIYGYTF
j_call: TRBJ1-1; v_call: TRBV19; cdr3_aa: CASSQGPAGTGFTEAFF
j_call: TRBJ1-4; v_call: TRBV10-2; cdr3_aa: CASMGTGPEKLFF
j_call: TRBJ2-1; v_call: TRBV6-5; cdr3_aa: CATWGEGEQFF
j_call: TRBJ2-2; v_call: TRBV6-1; cdr3_aa: CASSTTGPGELFF
j_call: TRBJ1-2; v_call: TRBV5-4; cdr3_aa: CASSHSPQGRKRGYTF
j_call: TRBJ2-2; v_call: TRBV4-1; cdr3_aa: CASSQAGDNTGELFF
j_call: TRBJ2-5; v_call: TRBV30; cdr3_aa: CAWSPLLGGSETQYF
j_call: TRBJ2-5; v_call: TRBV29-1; cdr3_aa: CSGRTVLSQYF
j_call: TRBJ1-1; v_call: TRBV7-9; cdr3_aa: CASSPGQGARTEAFF
j_call: TRBJ2-3; v_call: TRBV6-6; cdr3_aa: CASSGADTQYF
j_call: TRBJ2-2; v_call: TRBV30; cdr3_aa: CAWSSAGELFF
j_call: TRBJ1-1; v_call: TRBV5-1; cdr3_aa: CASSLVGQGGSFF
j_call: TRBJ2-1; v_call: TRBV19; cdr3_aa: CASSILRGSTYNEQFF
j_call: TRBJ2-1; v_call: TRBV5-6; cdr3_aa: CASSRPSGDNNEQFF
j_call: TRBJ1-1; v_call: TRBV10-1; cdr3_aa: CASSEFVNTEAFF
j_call: TRBJ2-3; v_call: TRBV28; cdr3_aa: CASSSGGASDTQYF
j_call: TRBJ2-1; v_call: TRBV11-2; cdr3_aa: CASSFSSGSYNEQFF